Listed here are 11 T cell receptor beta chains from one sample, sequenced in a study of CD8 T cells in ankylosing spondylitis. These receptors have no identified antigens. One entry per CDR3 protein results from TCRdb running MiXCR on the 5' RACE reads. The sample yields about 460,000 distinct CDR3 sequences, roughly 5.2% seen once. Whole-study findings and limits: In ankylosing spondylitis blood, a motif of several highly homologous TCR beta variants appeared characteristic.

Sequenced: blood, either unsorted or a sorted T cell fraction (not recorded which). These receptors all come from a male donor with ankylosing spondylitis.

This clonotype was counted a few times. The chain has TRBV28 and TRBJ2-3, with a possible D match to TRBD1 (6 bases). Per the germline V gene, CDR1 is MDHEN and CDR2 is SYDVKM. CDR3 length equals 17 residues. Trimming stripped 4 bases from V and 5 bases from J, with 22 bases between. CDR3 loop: CASSYGTPTANKDTQYF. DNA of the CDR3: TGTGCCAGCAGTTACGGGACACCGACAGCAAACAAAGATACGCAGTATTTT.

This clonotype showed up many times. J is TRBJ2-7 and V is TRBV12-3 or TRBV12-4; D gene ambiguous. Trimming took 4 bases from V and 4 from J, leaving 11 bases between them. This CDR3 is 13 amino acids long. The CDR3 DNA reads TGTGCCAGCAGTTCGAGGAGTAGGTACGAGCAGTACTTC. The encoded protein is CASSSRSRYEQYF.

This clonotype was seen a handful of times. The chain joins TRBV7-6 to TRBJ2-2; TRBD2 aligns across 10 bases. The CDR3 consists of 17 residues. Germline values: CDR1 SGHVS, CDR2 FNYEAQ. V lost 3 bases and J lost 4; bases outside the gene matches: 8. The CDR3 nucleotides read TGTGCCAGCAGCTTGCCCCCTAGCGGGGGACTCACCGGGGAGCTGTTTTTT. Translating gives CASSLPPSGGLTGELFF. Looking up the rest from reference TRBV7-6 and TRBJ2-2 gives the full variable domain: GAGVSQSPRYKVTKRGQDVALRCDPISGHVSLYWYRQALGQGPEFLTYFNYEAQQDKSGLPNDRFSAERPEGSISTLTIQRTEQRDSAMYRCASSLPPSGGLTGELFFGEGSRLTVL.

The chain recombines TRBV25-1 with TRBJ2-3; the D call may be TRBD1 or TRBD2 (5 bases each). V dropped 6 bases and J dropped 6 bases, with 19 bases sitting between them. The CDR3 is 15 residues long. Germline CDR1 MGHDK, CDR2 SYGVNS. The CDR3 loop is CASSPGTRGGDTQYF. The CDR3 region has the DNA TGTGCCAGCAGCCCCGGGACCCGCGGCGGCGATACGCAGTATTTT.

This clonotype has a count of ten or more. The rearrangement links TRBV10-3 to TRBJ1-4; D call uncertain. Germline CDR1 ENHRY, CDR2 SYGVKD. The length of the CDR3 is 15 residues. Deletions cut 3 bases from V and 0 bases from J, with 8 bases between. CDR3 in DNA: TGTGCCATCAGTGACCGCTCGGCAACTAATGAAAAACTGTTTTTT. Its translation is CAISDRSATNEKLFF.

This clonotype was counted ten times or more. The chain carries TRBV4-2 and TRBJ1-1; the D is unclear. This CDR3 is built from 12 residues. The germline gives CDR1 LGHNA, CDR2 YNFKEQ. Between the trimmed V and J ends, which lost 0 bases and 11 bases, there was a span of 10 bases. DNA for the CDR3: TGTGCCAGCAGCCAAGATTCGGAAACCGCTTTCTTT. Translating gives CASSQDSETAFF.

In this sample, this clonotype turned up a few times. The CDR3 DNA reads TGTGCCAGCAACCTTTGGGGAAATGAGCAGTTCTTC. It codes for CASNLWGNEQFF. This chain connects TRBV3-1 to TRBJ2-1; D unresolved. Trimming took 7 bases from V and 7 from J, leaving 11 bases between them. CDR3 length: 12 residues. CDR1 and CDR2 (germline): LGHDT, YNNKEL (reference sequence).

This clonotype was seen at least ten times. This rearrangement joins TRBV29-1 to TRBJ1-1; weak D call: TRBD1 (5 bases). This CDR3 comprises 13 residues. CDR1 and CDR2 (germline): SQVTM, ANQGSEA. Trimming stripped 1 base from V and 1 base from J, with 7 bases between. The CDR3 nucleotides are TGCAGCGTTGAAGGCAGGGCGAACACTGAAGCTTTCTTT. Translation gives CSVEGRANTEAFF. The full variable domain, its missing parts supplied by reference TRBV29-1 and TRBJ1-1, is SAVISQKPSRDICQRGTSLTIQCQVDSQVTMMFWYRQQPGQSLTLIATANQGSEATYESGFVIDKFPISRPNLTFSTLTVSNMSPEDSSIYLCSVEGRANTEAFFGQGTRLTVV.

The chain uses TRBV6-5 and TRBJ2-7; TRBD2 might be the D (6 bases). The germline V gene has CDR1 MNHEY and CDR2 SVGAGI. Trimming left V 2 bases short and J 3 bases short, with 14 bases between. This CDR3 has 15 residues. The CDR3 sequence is CASSYQATSLYEQYF. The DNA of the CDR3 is TGTGCCAGCAGTTACCAGGCGACTAGTCTCTACGAGCAGTACTTC.

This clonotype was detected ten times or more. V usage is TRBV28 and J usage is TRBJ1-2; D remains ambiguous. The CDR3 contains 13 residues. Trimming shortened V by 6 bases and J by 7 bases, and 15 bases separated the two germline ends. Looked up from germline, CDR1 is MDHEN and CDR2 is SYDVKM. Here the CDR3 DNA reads TGTGCCAGCAGCTCTCCCGCCGGGTCTGGCTACACCTTC. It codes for CASSSPAGSGYTF.

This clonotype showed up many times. This CDR3 reads CASSSRYSGQETQYF. As DNA, the CDR3 is TGTGCCAGCAGTTCCCGTTACAGTGGACAAGAGACCCAGTACTTC. The gene calls are TRBV27 and TRBJ2-5; D remains unclear. The V end lost 4 bases, the J end lost 2 bases, and 14 bases lay between the germline ends. The CDR3 is 15 amino acids. Germline CDR1 is MNHEY and CDR2 is SMNVEV (reference sequence).